The 20 T cell receptor beta chains below all came from one sample that was sequenced in a study of blood T cells in healthy people across ages. A J-beta primer mix and a sample-barcoded 5' primer were used in a second PCR of about 6 to 12 cycles. One entry per CDR3 protein results from TCRdb running MiXCR on the 5' RACE reads. The sample shows around 1,000,000 distinct CDR3 sequences, approximately 26% of them seen only once. The same data also went into a second study, on T cells of mothers and their children.

The sample was blood. Source of these receptors: a girl aged 2 to 9 in good health.

This clonotype appeared a few times. V and J are TRBV4-2 and TRBJ2-7, with 7 positions matching TRBD2. Germline assignment: CDR1 LGHNA and CDR2 YNFKEQ. The CDR3 has 14 amino acids. The junction had 6 bases not matched to a gene; V was cut back by 1 base and J by 6 bases. This CDR3 reads CASSQVGLAVEQYF. DNA for the CDR3: TGTGCCAGCAGCCAAGTGGGCCTAGCGGTCGAGCAGTACTTC.

This clonotype was observed a handful of times. The chain recombines TRBV6-6 with TRBJ1-4; D unclear. The CDR3 length is 11 residues. Trimming took off 10 bases at V and 8 bases at J, with 11 bases between the two ends. Germline values: CDR1 MNHNY, CDR2 SVGAGI (reference sequence). The CDR3 sequence is CAKYEGEKLFF. For the CDR3, the DNA is TGTGCCAAATATGAAGGGGAAAAACTGTTTTTT.

V is TRBV5-1 and J is TRBJ1-2; 8 positions match TRBD1. The CDR3 contains 14 residues. Trimming cost V 4 bases and J 4 bases; bases outside gene matches: 6. The germline V gene has CDR1 SGHRS and CDR2 YFSETQ. This CDR3 is CASSLTGAAYGYTF. Written as DNA, the CDR3 is TGCGCCAGCAGCCTGACAGGGGCCGCCTATGGCTACACCTTC. Drawing the rest from reference TRBV5-1 and TRBJ1-2, the complete variable domain is KAGVTQTPRYLIKTRGQQVTLSCSPISGHRSVSWYQQTPGQGLQFLFEYFSETQRNKGNFPGRFSGRQFSNSRSEMNVSTLELGDSALYLCASSLTGAAYGYTFGSGTRLTVV.

This clonotype was seen more than once but under ten times. The chain has TRBV20-1 and TRBJ2-5; a possible D gene is TRBD1 (5 bases). The germline CDR1 and CDR2 sequences are DFQATT and SNEGSKA (reference sequence). This CDR3 comprises 14 residues. Trimming took 3 bases from V and 5 from J, leaving 16 bases between them. In DNA form, the CDR3 reads TGCAGTGCTAGGTTGGGGCACGTGCTCGAGACCCAGTACTTC. Translation: CSARLGHVLETQYF.

The chain links TRBV7-9 to TRBJ1-2; 9 positions match TRBD1. The length of the CDR3 is 13 residues. The V and J ends lost 5 bases and 6 bases, in that order; junction bases with no gene match: 4. Looked up from germline, CDR1 is SEHNR and CDR2 is FQNEAQ (reference sequence). The CDR3 here is CASSRTGDNGYTF. As DNA, the CDR3 is TGTGCCAGCAGCAGGACAGGGGACAATGGCTACACCTTC.

For the CDR3, the DNA is TGTGCCAGCAGCAGGGACAGGGGAAGTAATGAAAAACTGTTTTTT. This sequence encodes CASSRDRGSNEKLFF. V is TRBV7-9 and J is TRBJ1-4; 10 bases are shared with TRBD1. J gave up 4 bases and V 5 bases, and 4 bases lay outside the gene matches. Germline CDR1 is SEHNR and CDR2 is FQNEAQ (reference sequence). CDR3 size: 15 residues.

The J gene is TRBJ1-4, the V gene TRBV27; 7 bases are shared with TRBD1. This CDR3 comprises 16 residues. CDR1 MNHEY and CDR2 SMNVEV come from the germline V gene (reference sequence). The V and J ends lost 6 bases and 0 bases, in that order; junction bases with no gene match: 7. The CDR3 DNA is TGTGCCAGCAGCTACACCGGGACAGCAACTAATGAAAAACTGTTTTTT. This sequence encodes CASSYTGTATNEKLFF. The full variable domain, its missing parts supplied by reference TRBV27 and TRBJ1-4, is EAQVTQNPRYLITVTGKKLTVTCSQNMNHEYMSWYRQDPGLGLRQIYYSMNVEVTDKGDVPEGYKVSRKEKRNFPLILESPSPNQTSLYFCASSYTGTATNEKLFFGSGTQLSVL.

This clonotype came up once. V usage is TRBV7-2 and J usage is TRBJ2-3; maybe TRBD1 (7 bases). CDR1 and CDR2 from the germline V gene are SGHTA and FQGNSA. The CDR3 loop spans 12 amino acids. V lost 5 bases and J 9 bases, leaving 12 bases between the germline ends. The CDR3 loop is CASSGGGYTQYF. DNA of the CDR3: TGTGCCAGCAGCGGAGGGGGCTACACGCAGTATTTT.

This chain links TRBV20-1 with TRBJ2-3, with 10 bases aligning to TRBD1. V gave up 3 bases and J gave up 4 bases; unmatched junction bases: 1. The CDR3 runs to 13 residues. Per the germline V gene, CDR1 is DFQATT and CDR2 is SNEGSKA (reference sequence). CDR3 region: CSARGTGADTQYF. The CDR3 coding sequence is TGCAGTGCTAGGGGGACAGGGGCAGATACGCAGTATTTT.

This sequence joins TRBV7-6 and TRBJ2-3; D is unclear. The V end lost 2 bases, the J end lost 3 bases, and 15 bases lay between the germline ends. The germline V gene has CDR1 SGHVS and CDR2 FNYEAQ. This CDR3 spans 16 amino acids. The DNA of the CDR3 is TGTGCCAGCAGCTTACTCCTAGTCCGGAGAACAGATACGCAGTATTTT. It is translated as CASSLLLVRRTDTQYF.

The CDR3: CASSLERGKLFF. CDR3 in DNA: TGTGCCAGCAGCCTTGAACGTGGAAAACTGTTTTTT. The chain uses TRBV6-5 and TRBJ1-4; no clear D. Trimming left V 6 bases short and J 10 bases short, with 12 bases between. The germline CDR1 and CDR2 sequences are MNHEY and SVGAGI. This CDR3 comprises 12 residues.

A few counts support this clonotype. The V gene is TRBV6-4, the J gene TRBJ2-5; D is perhaps TRBD2 (7 bases). TRBJ2-1 matches the DNA end more closely, so the J call is doubtful. The CDR3 runs 15 residues. The V gene's germline CDR1 is MRHNA and CDR2 SNTAGT. CDR3 protein: CASSDGTGGPHEQFF. CDR3 bases: TGTGCCAGCAGTGACGGGACGGGGGGCCCTCATGAGCAGTTCTTC.

This clonotype occurred a few times. J is TRBJ2-1 and V is TRBV4-2, with D possibly TRBD2 on 5 matching bases. Per the germline V gene, CDR1 is LGHNA and CDR2 is YNFKEQ. This CDR3 region has 15 residues. Trimming cost V 0 bases and J 4 bases, with 10 bases left between them. The DNA for the CDR3 is TGTGCCAGCAGCCAAGATAGCGACCTATACAATGAGCAGTTCTTC. The encoded protein is CASSQDSDLYNEQFF.

This clonotype was seen only a few times. The chain combines TRBV9 with TRBJ1-2; a weak D match, TRBD1 (6 bases). V was clipped by 1 base and J by 7 bases, with 14 bases between them. CDR1 is SGDLS, CDR2 YYNGEE, per germline. The CDR3 is made up of 14 amino acids. CDR3 loop: CASSVSEGDGGYTF. Here the CDR3 DNA reads TGTGCCAGCAGCGTAAGTGAGGGGGACGGTGGCTACACCTTC.

This chain joins TRBV14 and TRBJ2-5, with TRBD2 identical over 9 bases. The germline V gene has CDR1 SGHDN and CDR2 FVKESK. Trimming removed 3 bases from V and 4 bases from J; junction bases left unmatched: 9. The CDR3 extends over 16 amino acids. This chain's CDR3 is CASSQFLAGGVETQYF. In nucleotides, the CDR3 is TGTGCCAGCAGCCAGTTCCTTGCGGGGGGGGTAGAGACCCAGTACTTC.

The gene calls are TRBV29-1 and TRBJ2-3; D is ambiguous. The germline gives CDR1 SQVTM, CDR2 ANQGSEA. The CDR3 covers 15 residues. V was pared by 7 bases and J by 0 bases, with 17 bases between. The CDR3 here is CSGSDMTFSTDTQYF. As DNA, the CDR3 is TGCAGCGGATCGGATATGACCTTTAGCACAGATACGCAGTATTTT.

As regards this clonotype: At one boundary the junction diverges from the germline segment, which might be a read error. The chain combines TRBV28 with TRBJ2-3, with unresolved D. The CDR3 is made up of 13 amino acids. Germline-derived CDR1 and CDR2 are MDHEN and SYDVKM. The CDR3 DNA follows: TGTGCCAGCAGTTTACCCGACCCAGATACGCAGTACTTT. It is translated as CASSLPDPDTQYF.

As regards this clonotype: A read error may be the cause here, since a much bigger clone is one base away. The V call is TRBV7-3, the J call TRBJ2-5, with 10 bases aligning to TRBD1. The CDR3 has 13 residues. With 4 bases clipped from V and 4 bases from J, the junction kept 0 bases outside the gene matches. From germline, CDR1 is SGHTA and CDR2 FQGTGA. In DNA form, the CDR3 reads TGTGCCAGCAGCTGGACAGGGGGAGAGACCCAGTACTTC. Protein: CASSWTGGETQYF.

The CDR3 region is CSAKRGRETQYF. The DNA of the CDR3 is TGCAGTGCTAAGCGGGGTAGGGAGACCCAGTACTTC. The chain couples TRBV20-1 to TRBJ2-5, with TRBD2 matching 7 bases. With 4 bases clipped from V and 5 bases from J, the junction kept 4 bases outside the gene matches. This CDR3 is 12 amino acids long. CDR1 and CDR2 from the germline V gene are DFQATT and SNEGSKA (reference sequence).

The rearrangement joins TRBV12-3 or TRBV12-4 to TRBJ2-2; 8 bases are shared with TRBD1. This CDR3 has 18 residues. J lost 3 bases, V lost 5 bases, and 14 bases had no gene match. The CDR3 DNA reads as TGTGCCAGCAGTCCTCCCCTTAGACAGGGGCGGGACACCGGGGAGCTGTTTTTT. Amino acids: CASSPPLRQGRDTGELFF.